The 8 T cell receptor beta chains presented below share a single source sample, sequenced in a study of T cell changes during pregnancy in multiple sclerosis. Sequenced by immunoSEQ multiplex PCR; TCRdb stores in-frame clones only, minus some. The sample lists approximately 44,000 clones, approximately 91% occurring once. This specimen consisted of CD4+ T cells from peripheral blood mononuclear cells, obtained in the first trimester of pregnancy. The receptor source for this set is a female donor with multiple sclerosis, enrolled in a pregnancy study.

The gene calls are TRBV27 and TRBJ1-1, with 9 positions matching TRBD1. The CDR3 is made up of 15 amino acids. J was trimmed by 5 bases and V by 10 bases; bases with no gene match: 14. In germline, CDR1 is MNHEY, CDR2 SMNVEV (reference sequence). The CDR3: CAIARTGGDWTEAFF. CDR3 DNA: TGTGCCATCGCCAGAACAGGGGGCGATTGGACTGAAGCTTTCTTT.

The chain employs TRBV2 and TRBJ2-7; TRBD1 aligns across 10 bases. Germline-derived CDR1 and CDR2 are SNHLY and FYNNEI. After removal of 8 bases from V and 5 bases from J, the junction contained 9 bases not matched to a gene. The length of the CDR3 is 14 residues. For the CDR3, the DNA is TGTGCCAGCGGCGCGCGACAGGGGGCGAACGAGCAGTACTTC. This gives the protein CASGARQGANEQYF.

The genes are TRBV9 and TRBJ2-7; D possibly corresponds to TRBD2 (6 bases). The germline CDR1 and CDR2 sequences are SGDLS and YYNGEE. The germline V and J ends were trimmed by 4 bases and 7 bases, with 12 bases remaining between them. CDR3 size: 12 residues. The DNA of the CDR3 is TGTGCCAGCAGCACGGGGGTTAAGGAGCAGTACTTC. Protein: CASSTGVKEQYF.

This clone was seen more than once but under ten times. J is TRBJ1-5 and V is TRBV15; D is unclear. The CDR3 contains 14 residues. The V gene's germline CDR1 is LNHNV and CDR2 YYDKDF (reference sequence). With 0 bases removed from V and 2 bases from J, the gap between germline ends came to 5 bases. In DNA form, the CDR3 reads TGTGCCACCAGCAGAGATCGGGGCAATCAGCCCCAGCATTTT. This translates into CATSRDRGNQPQHF.

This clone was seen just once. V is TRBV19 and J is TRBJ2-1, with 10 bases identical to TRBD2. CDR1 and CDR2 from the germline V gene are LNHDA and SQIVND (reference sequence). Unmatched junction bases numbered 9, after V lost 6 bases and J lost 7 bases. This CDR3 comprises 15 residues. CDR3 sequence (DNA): TGTGCCAGTAGCATAAGCGGGAGGGCCGAAAATGAGCAGTTCTTC. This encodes CASSISGRAENEQFF.

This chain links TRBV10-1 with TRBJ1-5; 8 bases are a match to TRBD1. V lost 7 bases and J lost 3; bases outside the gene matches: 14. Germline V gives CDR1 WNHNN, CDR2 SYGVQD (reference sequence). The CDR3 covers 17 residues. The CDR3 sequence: CASTLSWGQANNQPQHF. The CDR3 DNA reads TGCGCCAGCACTCTCTCGTGGGGACAGGCCAACAATCAGCCCCAGCATTTT.

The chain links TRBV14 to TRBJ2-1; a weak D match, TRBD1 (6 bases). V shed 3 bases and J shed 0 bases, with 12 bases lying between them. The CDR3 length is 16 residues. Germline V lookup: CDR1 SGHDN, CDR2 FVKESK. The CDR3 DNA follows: TGTGCCAGCAGCCAGCGACAGGAGTCCTCCTACAATGAGCAGTTCTTC. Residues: CASSQRQESSYNEQFF.

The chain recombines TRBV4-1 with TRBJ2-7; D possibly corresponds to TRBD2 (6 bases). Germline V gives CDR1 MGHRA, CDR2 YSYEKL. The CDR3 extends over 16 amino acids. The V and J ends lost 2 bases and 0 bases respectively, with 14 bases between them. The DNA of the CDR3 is TGCGCCAGCAGCCAAATTTTCGGCGGGATCTCCTACGAGCAGTACTTC. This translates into CASSQIFGGISYEQYF.